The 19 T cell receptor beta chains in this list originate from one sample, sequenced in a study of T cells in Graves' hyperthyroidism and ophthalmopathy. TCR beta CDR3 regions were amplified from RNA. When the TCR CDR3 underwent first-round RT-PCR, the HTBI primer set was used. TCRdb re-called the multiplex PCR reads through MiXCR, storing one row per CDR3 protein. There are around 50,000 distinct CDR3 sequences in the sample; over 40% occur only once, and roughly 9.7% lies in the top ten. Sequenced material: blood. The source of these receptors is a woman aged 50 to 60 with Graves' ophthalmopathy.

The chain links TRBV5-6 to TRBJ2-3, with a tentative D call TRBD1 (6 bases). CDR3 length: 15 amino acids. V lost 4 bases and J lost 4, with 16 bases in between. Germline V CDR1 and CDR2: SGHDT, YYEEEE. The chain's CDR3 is CASSMGPGAADTQYF. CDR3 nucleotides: TGTGCCAGCAGCATGGGACCAGGGGCGGCAGATACGCAGTATTTT.

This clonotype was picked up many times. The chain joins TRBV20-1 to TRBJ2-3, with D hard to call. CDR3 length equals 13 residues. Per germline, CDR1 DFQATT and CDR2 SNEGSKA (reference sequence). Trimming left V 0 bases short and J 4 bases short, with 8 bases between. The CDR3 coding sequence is TGCAGTGCTAGAGATACGATTTCAGATACGCAGTATTTT. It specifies CSARDTISDTQYF.

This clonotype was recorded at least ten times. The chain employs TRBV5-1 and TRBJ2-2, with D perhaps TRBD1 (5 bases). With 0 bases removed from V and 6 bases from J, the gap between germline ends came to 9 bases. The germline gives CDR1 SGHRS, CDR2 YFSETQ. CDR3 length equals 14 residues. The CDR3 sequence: CASSLELGAGELFF. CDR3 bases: TGCGCCAGCAGCTTGGAGTTAGGGGCCGGGGAGCTGTTTTTT.

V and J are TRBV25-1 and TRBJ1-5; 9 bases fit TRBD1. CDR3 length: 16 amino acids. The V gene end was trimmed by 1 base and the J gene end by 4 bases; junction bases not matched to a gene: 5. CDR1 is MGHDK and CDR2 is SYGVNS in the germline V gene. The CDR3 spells CASSESGTGNNQPQHF. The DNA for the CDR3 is TGTGCCAGCAGTGAATCCGGGACAGGGAATAATCAGCCCCAGCATTTT.

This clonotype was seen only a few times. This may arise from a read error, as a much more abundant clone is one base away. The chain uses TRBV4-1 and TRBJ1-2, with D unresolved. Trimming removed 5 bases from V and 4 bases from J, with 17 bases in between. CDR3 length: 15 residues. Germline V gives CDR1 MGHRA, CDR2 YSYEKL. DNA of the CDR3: TGCGCCAGCAGCGTCACCCTGACGGTCGCCTATGGCTACACCTTC. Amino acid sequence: CASSVTLTVAYGYTF.

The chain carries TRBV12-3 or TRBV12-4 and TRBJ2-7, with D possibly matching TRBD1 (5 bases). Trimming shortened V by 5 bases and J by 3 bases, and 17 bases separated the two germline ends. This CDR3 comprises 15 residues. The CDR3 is CASSPTAFLRYEQYF. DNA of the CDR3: TGTGCCAGCAGTCCGACAGCCTTCCTTCGCTACGAGCAGTACTTC.

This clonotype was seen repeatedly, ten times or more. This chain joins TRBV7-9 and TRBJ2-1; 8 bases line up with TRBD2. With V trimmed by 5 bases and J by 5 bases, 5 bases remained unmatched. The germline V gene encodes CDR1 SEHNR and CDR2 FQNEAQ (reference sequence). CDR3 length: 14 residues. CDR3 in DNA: TGTGCCAGCAGCATCACGGGGGGGGACAATGAGCAGTTCTTC. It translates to CASSITGGDNEQFF.

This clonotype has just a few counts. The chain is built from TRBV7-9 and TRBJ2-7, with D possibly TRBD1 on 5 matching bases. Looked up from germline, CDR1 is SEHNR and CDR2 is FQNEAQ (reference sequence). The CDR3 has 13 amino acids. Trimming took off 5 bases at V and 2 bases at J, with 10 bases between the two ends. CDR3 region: CASSPPGTYEQYF. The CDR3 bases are TGTGCCAGCAGCCCCCCAGGGACCTACGAGCAGTACTTC.

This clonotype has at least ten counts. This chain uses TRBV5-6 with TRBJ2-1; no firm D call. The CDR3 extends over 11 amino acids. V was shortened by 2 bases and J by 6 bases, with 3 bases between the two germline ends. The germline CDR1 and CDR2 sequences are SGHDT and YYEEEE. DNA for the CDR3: TGTGCCAGCAGCTTTAGCAATGAGCAGTTCTTC. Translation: CASSFSNEQFF.

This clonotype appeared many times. CDR3 nucleotides: TGTGCCAGTAGTATTCGAGTACTAGCGGAGGTCACAGATACGCAGTATTTT. It is translated as CASSIRVLAEVTDTQYF. The J gene is TRBJ2-3, the V gene TRBV19; TRBD2 aligns across 8 bases. Germline loops: CDR1 LNHDA, CDR2 SQIVND (reference sequence). The J segment lost 2 bases and the V segment lost 3 bases, leaving 10 bases of the junction unmatched. The CDR3 covers 17 residues.

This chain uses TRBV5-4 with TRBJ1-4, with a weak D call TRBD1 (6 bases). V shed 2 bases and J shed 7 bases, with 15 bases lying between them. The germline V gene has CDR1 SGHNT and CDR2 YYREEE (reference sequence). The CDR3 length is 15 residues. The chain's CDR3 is CASSLKAGGLEKLFF. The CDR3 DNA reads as TGTGCCAGCAGCTTAAAGGCGGGGGGCCTTGAAAAACTGTTTTTT.

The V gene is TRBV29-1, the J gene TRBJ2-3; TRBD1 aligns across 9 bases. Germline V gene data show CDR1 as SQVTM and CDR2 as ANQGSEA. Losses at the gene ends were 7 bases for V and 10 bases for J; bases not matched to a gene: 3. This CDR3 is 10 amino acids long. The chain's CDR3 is CSGGQGPQYF. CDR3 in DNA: TGCAGCGGTGGACAGGGGCCGCAGTATTTT.

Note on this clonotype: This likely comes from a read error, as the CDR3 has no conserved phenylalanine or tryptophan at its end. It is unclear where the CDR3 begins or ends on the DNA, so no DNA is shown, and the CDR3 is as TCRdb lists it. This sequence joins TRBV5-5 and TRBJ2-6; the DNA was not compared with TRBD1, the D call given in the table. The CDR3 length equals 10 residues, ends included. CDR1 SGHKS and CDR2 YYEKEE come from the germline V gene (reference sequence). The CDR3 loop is CASSEFAGGL.

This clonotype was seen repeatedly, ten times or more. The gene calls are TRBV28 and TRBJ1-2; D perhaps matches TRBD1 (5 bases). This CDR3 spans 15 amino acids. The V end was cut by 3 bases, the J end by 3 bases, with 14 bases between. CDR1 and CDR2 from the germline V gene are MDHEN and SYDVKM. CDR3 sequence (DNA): TGTGCCAGCAGTTTCGCTCGACAGATCCACTATGGCTACACCTTC. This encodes CASSFARQIHYGYTF.

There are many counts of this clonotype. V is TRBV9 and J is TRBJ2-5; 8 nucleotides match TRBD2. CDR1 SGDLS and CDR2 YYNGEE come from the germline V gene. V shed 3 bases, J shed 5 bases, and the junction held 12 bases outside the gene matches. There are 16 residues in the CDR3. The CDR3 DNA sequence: TGTGCCAGCAGCGCCGGGGGGGGGCCCCCGGGGGAGACCCAGTACTTC. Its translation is CASSAGGGPPGETQYF.

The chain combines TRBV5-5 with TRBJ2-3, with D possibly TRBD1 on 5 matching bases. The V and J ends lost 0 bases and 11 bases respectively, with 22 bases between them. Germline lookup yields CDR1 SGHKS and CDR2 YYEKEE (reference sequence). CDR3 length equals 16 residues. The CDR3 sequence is CASSLARAGSGDEQYF. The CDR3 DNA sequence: TGTGCCAGCAGCTTGGCCAGGGCAGGGTCCGGCGACGAGCAGTATTTT.

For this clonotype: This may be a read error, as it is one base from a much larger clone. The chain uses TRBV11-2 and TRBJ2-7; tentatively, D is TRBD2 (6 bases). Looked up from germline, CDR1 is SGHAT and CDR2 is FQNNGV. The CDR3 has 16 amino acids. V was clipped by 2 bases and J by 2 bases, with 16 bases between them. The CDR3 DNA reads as TGTGCCAGCAGCTTACACGGGACTTCTACCGCCTACGAGCAGTACTTC. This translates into CASSLHGTSTAYEQYF.

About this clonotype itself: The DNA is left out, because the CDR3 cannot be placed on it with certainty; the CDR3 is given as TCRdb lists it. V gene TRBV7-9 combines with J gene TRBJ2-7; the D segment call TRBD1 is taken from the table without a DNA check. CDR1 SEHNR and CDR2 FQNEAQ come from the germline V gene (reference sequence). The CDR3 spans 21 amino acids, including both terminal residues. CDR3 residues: CASSFYICSASLRESLYEQYF.

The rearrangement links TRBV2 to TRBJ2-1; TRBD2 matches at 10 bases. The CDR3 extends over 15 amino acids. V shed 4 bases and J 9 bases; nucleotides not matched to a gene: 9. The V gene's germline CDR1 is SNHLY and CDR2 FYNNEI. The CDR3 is CASSVTSGISREQFF. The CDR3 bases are TGTGCCAGCAGTGTTACTAGCGGGATCTCCCGTGAGCAGTTCTTC.